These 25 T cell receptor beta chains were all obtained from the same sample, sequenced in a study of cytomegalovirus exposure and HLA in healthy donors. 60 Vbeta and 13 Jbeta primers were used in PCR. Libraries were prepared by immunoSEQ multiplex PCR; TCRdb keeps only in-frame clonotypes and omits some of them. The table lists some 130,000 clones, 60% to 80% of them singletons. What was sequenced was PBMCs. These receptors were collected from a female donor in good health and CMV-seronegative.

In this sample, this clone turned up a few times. CDR3 in amino acids: CASSQRTGSYNEQFF. For the CDR3, the DNA is TGCGCCAGCAGCCAAAGAACGGGGTCCTACAATGAGCAGTTCTTC. The chain employs TRBV4-1 and TRBJ2-1; maybe TRBD2 (5 bases). V was pared by 2 bases and J by 1 base, with 9 bases between. This CDR3 contains 15 residues. Germline-derived CDR1 and CDR2 are MGHRA and YSYEKL.

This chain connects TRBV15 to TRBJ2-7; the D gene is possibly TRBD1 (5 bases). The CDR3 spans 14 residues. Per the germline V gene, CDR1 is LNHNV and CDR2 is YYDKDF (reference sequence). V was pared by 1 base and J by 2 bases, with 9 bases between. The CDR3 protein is CATSRGGHPYEQYF. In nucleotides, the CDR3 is TGTGCCACCAGCAGAGGTGGACACCCCTACGAGCAGTACTTC.

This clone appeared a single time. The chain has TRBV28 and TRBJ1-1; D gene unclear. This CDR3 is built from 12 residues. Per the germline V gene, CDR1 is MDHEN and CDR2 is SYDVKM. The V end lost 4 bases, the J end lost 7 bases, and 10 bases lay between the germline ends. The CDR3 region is CASSSLLGEAFF. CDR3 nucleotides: TGTGCCAGCAGTTCTTTACTCGGTGAAGCTTTCTTT. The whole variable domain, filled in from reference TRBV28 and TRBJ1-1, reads DVKVTQSSRYLVKRTGEKVFLECVQDMDHENMFWYRQDPGLGLRLIYFSYDVKMKEKGDIPEGYSVSREKKERFSLILESASTNQTSMYLCASSSLLGEAFFGQGTRLTVV.

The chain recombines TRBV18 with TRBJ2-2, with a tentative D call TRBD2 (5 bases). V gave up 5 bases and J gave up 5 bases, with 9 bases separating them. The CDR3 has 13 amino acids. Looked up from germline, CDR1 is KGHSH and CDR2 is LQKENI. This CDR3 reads CASSEGLTGELFF. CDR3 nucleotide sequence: TGTGCCAGCTCAGAGGGCCTTACCGGGGAGCTGTTTTTT.

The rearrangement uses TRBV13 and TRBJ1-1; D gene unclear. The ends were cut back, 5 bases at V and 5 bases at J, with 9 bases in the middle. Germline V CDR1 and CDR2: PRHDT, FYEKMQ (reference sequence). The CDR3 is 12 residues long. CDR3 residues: CASSPTETEAFF. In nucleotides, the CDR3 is TGTGCCAGCAGCCCTACGGAGACTGAAGCTTTCTTT.

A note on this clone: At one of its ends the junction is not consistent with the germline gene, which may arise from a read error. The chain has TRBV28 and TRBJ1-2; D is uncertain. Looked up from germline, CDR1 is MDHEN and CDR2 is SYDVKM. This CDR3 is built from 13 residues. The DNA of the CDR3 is TGTGCCAGCAGCCGAATTCCTAACTATGACTACACCTTC. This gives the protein CASSRIPNYDYTF.

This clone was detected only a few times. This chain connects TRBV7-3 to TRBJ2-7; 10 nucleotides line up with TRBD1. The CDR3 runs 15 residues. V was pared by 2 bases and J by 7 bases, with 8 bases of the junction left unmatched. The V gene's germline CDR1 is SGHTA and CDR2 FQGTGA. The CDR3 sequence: CASSLPRTGGIEQYF. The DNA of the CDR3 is TGTGCCAGCAGCTTACCCCGGACAGGGGGGATAGAGCAGTACTTC.

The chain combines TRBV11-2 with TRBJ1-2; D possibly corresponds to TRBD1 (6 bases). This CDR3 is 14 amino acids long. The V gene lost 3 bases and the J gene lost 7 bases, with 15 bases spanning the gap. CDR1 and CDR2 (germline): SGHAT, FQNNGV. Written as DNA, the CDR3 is TGTGCCAGCAGCTTTACACGAAGGGACACTGGCTACACCTTC. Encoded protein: CASSFTRRDTGYTF.

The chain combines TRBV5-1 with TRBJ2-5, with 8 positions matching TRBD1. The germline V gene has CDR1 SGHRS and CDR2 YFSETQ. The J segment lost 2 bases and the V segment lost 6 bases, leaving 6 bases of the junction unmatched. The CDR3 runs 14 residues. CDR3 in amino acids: CASTLGTGQETQYF. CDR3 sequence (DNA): TGCGCCAGCACCCTTGGGACAGGACAAGAGACCCAGTACTTC.

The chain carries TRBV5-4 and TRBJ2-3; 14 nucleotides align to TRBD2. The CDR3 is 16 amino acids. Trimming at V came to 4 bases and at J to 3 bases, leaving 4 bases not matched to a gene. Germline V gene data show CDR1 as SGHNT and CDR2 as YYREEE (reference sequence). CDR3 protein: CASSKGLAGVTDTQYF. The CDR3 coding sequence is TGTGCCAGCAGCAAGGGACTAGCGGGAGTGACAGATACGCAGTATTTT.

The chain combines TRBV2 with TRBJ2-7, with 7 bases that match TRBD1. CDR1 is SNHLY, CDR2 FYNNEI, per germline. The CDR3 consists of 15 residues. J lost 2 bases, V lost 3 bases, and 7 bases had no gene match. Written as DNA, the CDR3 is TGTGCCAGCAGTGATAGGACAGGCGCGGCCTACGAGCAGTACTTC. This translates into CASSDRTGAAYEQYF.

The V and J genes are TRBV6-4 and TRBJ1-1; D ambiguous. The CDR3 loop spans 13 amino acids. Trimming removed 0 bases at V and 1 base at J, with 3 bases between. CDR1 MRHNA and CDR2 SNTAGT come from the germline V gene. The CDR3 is CASSDSQNTEAFF. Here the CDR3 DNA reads TGTGCCAGCAGTGACTCACAGAACACTGAAGCTTTCTTT.

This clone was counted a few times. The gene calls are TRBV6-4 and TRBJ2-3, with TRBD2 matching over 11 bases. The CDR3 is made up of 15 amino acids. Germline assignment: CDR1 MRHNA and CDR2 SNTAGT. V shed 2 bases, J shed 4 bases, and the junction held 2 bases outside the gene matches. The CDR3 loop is CASSDNSGRADTQYF. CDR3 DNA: TGTGCCAGCAGTGACAATAGCGGGAGGGCAGATACGCAGTATTTT.

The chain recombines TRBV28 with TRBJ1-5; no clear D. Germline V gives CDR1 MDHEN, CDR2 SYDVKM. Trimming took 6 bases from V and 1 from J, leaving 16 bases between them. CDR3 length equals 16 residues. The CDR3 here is CASRPRALESNQPQHF. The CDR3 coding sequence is TGTGCCAGCAGGCCGAGGGCCCTGGAGAGCAATCAGCCCCAGCATTTT.

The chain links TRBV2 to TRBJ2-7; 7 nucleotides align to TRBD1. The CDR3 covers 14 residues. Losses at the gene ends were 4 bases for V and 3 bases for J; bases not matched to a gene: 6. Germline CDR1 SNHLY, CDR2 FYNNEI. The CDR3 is CASSGTGGGYEQYF. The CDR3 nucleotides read TGTGCCAGCAGTGGGACAGGAGGCGGCTACGAGCAGTACTTC.

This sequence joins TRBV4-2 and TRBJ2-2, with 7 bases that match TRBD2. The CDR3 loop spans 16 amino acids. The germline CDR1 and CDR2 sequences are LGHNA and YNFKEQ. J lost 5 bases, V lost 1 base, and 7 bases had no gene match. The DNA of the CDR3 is TGTGCCAGCAGCCAAGGGCCAGCGGGATTAACCGGGGAGCTGTTTTTT. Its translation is CASSQGPAGLTGELFF.

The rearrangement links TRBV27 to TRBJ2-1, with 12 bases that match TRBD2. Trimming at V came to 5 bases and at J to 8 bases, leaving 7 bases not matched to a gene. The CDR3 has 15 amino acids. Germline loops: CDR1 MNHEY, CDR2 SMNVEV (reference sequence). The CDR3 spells CASSATSGSWYEQFF. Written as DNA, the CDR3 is TGTGCCAGCAGTGCGACTAGCGGGAGTTGGTATGAGCAGTTCTTC.

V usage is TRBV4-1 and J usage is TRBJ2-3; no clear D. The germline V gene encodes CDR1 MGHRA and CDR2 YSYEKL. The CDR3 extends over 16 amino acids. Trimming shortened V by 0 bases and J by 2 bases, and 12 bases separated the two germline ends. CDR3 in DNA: TGCGCCAGCAGCCAAGAGGGCAGCCTCTCCACAGATACGCAGTATTTT. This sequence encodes CASSQEGSLSTDTQYF.

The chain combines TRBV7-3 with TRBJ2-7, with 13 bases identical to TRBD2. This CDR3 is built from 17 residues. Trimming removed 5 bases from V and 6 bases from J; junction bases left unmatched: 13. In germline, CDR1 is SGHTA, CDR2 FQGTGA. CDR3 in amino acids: CASSTWTSGSLIREQYF. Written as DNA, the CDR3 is TGTGCCAGCAGCACCTGGACTAGCGGGAGTTTAATCCGCGAGCAGTACTTC.

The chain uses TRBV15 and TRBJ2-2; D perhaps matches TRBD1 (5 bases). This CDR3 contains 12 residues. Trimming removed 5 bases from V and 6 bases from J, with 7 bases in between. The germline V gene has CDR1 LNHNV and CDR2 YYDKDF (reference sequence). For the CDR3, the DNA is TGTGCCACCAGCGGCAGGGCCGGGGAGCTGTTTTTT. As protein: CATSGRAGELFF. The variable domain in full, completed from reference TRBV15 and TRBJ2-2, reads DAMVIQNPRYQVTQFGKPVTLSCSQTLNHNVMYWYQQKSSQAPKLLFHYYDKDFNNEADTPDNFQSRRPNTSFCFLDIRSPGLGDTAMYLCATSGRAGELFFGEGSRLTVL.

CDR3 nucleotides: TGTGCCAGCAGTACGGACTTCTGGGATGGCTACACCTTC. Amino acid sequence: CASSTDFWDGYTF. The genes are TRBV28 and TRBJ1-2; D remains unclear. V dropped 5 bases and J dropped 6 bases, with 13 bases sitting between them. The CDR3 extends over 13 amino acids. CDR1 is MDHEN, CDR2 SYDVKM, per germline.

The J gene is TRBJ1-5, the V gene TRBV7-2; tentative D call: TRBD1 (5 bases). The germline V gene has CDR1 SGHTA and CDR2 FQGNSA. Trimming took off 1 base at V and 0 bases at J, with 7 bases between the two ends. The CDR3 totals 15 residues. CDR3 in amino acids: CASSLVTDSNQPQHF. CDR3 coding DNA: TGTGCCAGCAGCTTAGTGACAGATAGCAATCAGCCCCAGCATTTT.

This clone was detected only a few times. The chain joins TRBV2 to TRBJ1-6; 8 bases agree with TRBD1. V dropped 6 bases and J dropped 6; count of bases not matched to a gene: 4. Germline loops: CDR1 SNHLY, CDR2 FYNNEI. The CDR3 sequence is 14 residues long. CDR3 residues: CASSGTGLNSPLHF. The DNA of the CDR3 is TGTGCCAGCAGCGGGACAGGCCTTAATTCACCCCTCCACTTT.

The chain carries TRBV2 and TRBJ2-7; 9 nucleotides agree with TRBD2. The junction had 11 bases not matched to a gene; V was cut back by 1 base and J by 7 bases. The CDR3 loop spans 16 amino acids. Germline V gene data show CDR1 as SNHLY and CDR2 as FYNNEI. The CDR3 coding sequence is TGTGCCAGCAGTGAAGGAGCGGGAGGAATGACAGGAGAGCAGTACTTC. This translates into CASSEGAGGMTGEQYF.

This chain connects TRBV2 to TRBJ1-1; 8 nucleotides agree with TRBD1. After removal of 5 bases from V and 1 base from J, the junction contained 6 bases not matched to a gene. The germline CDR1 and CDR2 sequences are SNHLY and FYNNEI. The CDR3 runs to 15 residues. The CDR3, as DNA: TGTGCCAGCAGTCGGCAGGGGGCCGAGAACACTGAAGCTTTCTTT. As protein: CASSRQGAENTEAFF.